A single T cell receptor beta chain is shown here with its context. Using immunoSEQ multiplex PCR, the repertoire was profiled, and TCRdb retains in-frame clones only, with some absent. The data contain around 200,000 clones, more than 70% of them singletons. V gave up 1 base and J gave up 1 base; unmatched junction bases: 2. The CDR3 loop spans 15 amino acids. The V gene's germline CDR1 is LNHDA and CDR2 SQIVND (reference sequence). These data belong to a study of blood T cell repertoires in COVID-19. The sequencing input was PBMCs or T cells enriched from blood (not recorded which). This TCR came from a man in his forties or fifties with acute COVID-19. The chain recombines TRBV19 with TRBJ2-7, with 9 nucleotides matching TRBD2. The CDR3 region is CASSIGLAVSYEQYF. CDR3 in DNA: TGTGCCAGTAGTATAGGACTAGCGGTGTCCTACGAGCAGTACTTC.